What follows are 13 T cell receptor beta chains derived from one specimen sequenced in a study of shared clonotypes between healthy human individuals. Assay: immunoSEQ multiplex PCR; the TCRdb copy retains only in-frame clones and omits some. The sample shows about 2 million clones, 90% to 95% of them seen only once. Sequenced material: naive CD4+ T cells sorted from blood. Indicated subset: CD45RA+ positively selected. The receptors come from a man between 18 and 35 years old in good health.

The chain joins TRBV5-4 to TRBJ2-3; 7 nucleotides match TRBD1. V was clipped by 1 base and J by 2 bases; unmatched bases: 7. The CDR3 runs 16 residues. Germline values: CDR1 SGHNT, CDR2 YYREEE (reference sequence). CDR3 nucleotides: TGTGCCAGCAGCTTGCCCCGGGACAGCATCACAGATACGCAGTATTTT. It translates to CASSLPRDSITDTQYF.

The genes are TRBV19 and TRBJ2-7; D call uncertain. V lost 5 bases, J lost 4 bases, and 6 bases lay in between. This CDR3 contains 11 residues. The V gene's germline CDR1 is LNHDA and CDR2 SQIVND (reference sequence). The CDR3 region has the DNA TGTGCCAGTAGTGAAGGGTACGAGCAGTACTTC. It codes for CASSEGYEQYF.

This chain links TRBV6-5 with TRBJ2-1; weak D call: TRBD1 (5 bases). The CDR3 consists of 15 residues. With 2 bases removed from V and 9 bases from J, the gap between germline ends came to 17 bases. The germline V gene has CDR1 MNHEY and CDR2 SVGAGI. The CDR3 DNA reads TGTGCCAGCAGTTACCCCTACCAGGGTAGGGGTGAGCAGTTCTTC. Protein: CASSYPYQGRGEQFF.

V and J are TRBV5-1 and TRBJ1-4, with D unclear. Looked up from germline, CDR1 is SGHRS and CDR2 is YFSETQ. Between the trimmed V and J ends, which lost 4 bases and 2 bases, there was a span of 15 bases. This CDR3 spans 16 amino acids. This CDR3 reads CASSLFPSETNEKLFF. CDR3 DNA sequence: TGCGCCAGCAGCCTCTTTCCGAGTGAGACTAATGAAAAACTGTTTTTT.

The V gene is TRBV11-2, the J gene TRBJ1-1; the match to TRBD1 covers 8 bases. CDR3 length: 15 residues. Germline values: CDR1 SGHAT, CDR2 FQNNGV. Trimming removed 3 bases from V and 5 bases from J; junction bases left unmatched: 8. CDR3 in amino acids: CASSLAQGVGTEAFF. The DNA of the CDR3 is TGTGCCAGCAGCTTGGCACAGGGGGTTGGAACTGAAGCTTTCTTT.

This chain connects TRBV21-1 to TRBJ2-3; the tabulated D call, TRBD2, remains unverified against the DNA. TRBV21-1 is a pseudogene segment. The CDR3 extends over 14 amino acids. The DNA of the CDR3 is TGTGCCAGCAGGACGGGACTTATCACAGATACGCAGTATTTT. It encodes CASRTGLITDTQYF.

Turning to this clone: In the same sample, other DNA sequences code for this CDR3. The chain has TRBV6-5 and TRBJ1-2; 9 nucleotides agree with TRBD1. Germline CDR1 and CDR2: MNHEY and SVGAGI. This CDR3 has 13 amino acids. The V gene end was trimmed by 6 bases and the J gene end by 6 bases; junction bases not matched to a gene: 5. The CDR3 nucleotides read TGTGCCAGCAGGAGAGGGACAGGGCATGGCTACACCTTC. This sequence encodes CASRRGTGHGYTF.

The J gene is TRBJ2-2, the V gene TRBV6-6; 12 nucleotides agree with TRBD2. The CDR3 runs 16 residues. Germline values: CDR1 MNHNY, CDR2 SVGAGI (reference sequence). Trimming cost V 4 bases and J 2 bases; bases outside gene matches: 2. The chain's CDR3 is CASSSLAGGNTGELFF. The CDR3 DNA reads as TGTGCCAGCAGTTCACTAGCGGGGGGAAACACCGGGGAGCTGTTTTTT.

The V and J genes are TRBV6-1 and TRBJ2-2; 8 nucleotides match TRBD2. CDR1 MNHNS and CDR2 SASEGT come from the germline V gene. The trim removed 3 bases at V and 6 bases at J, leaving 12 bases unmatched. CDR3 size: 17 residues. The CDR3 DNA reads as TGTGCCAGCAGTGACTTTTTCCAGCGGGAGCGGGCCGGGGAGCTGTTTTTT. It codes for CASSDFFQRERAGELFF.

The chain carries TRBV10-3 and TRBJ2-7; 9 nucleotides agree with TRBD1. CDR1 and CDR2 (germline): ENHRY, SYGVKD. The V segment lost 5 bases and the J segment 0 bases; nucleotides outside the gene matches: 8. CDR3 length: 16 residues. CDR3 DNA: TGTGCCATCAGTTTCTCCGGGACAGGGAGCTCCTACGAGCAGTACTTC. Protein sequence: CAISFSGTGSSYEQYF.

This rearrangement joins TRBV4-2 to TRBJ1-2; D is undetermined. The V and J ends lost 11 bases and 0 bases respectively, with 13 bases between them. The germline gives CDR1 LGHNA, CDR2 YNFKEQ. The CDR3 is 13 residues long. This CDR3 is CAASPESNYGYTF. In nucleotides, the CDR3 is TGTGCCGCAAGTCCGGAGTCTAACTATGGCTACACCTTC.

The CDR3 loop is CASSPGIADEQYF. CDR3 nucleotides: TGTGCCAGCTCACCGGGGATAGCGGACGAGCAGTACTTC. This sequence joins TRBV18 and TRBJ2-7; a weak D match, TRBD2 (6 bases). Per germline, CDR1 KGHSH and CDR2 LQKENI. The CDR3 is 13 residues long. Trimming took 3 bases from V and 5 from J, leaving 11 bases between them.

This clone has just one count. The rearrangement links TRBV29-1 to TRBJ2-2; 9 nucleotides align to TRBD1. Germline CDR1 is SQVTM and CDR2 is ANQGSEA. With V trimmed by 6 bases and J by 2 bases, 7 bases remained unmatched. The CDR3 contains 15 residues. The CDR3 here is CSVGVGQGNTGELFF. The CDR3 nucleotides read TGCAGCGTCGGGGTGGGACAGGGCAACACCGGGGAGCTGTTTTTT.